This T cell receptor (beta chain) was captured in a study of cytomegalovirus exposure and HLA in healthy donors. Study-level findings and limits: Within the roughly 120 validation repertoires, first-cohort TCR clusters tended to co-occur, according to a later analysis.

Per the germline V gene, CDR1 is MDHEN and CDR2 is SYDVKM. Trimming removed 4 bases from V and 3 bases from J; junction bases left unmatched: 8. The CDR3 is 16 amino acids. Data came from immunoSEQ multiplex PCR; TCRdb stores just in-frame clones and leaves some out. The table records 40,000 to 55,000 clones, over 75% of them present only once. Concerning this clone: The target antigen is unknown.

The donors were in the roughly 130-subject validation cohort; that cohort was separate from the roughly 620-subject first cohort. Sample: PBMCs. This clonotype was sampled from a woman aged 25 to 45 in good health and CMV-seronegative. This chain joins TRBV28 and TRBJ2-3; 9 positions match TRBD2. CDR3 sequence: CASSWAAGGPTDTQYF. The CDR3, as DNA: TGTGCCAGCAGTTGGGCGGCGGGAGGGCCTACAGATACGCAGTATTTT.